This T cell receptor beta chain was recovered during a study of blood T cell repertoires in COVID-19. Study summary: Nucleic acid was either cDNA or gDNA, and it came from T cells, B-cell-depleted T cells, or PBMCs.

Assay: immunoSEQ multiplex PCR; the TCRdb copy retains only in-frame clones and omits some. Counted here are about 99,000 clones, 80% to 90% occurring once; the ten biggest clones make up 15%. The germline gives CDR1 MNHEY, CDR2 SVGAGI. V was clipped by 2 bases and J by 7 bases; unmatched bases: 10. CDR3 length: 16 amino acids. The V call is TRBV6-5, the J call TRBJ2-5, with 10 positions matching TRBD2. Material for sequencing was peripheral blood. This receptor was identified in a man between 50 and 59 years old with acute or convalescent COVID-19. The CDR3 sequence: CASSYRVLAGEWTQYF. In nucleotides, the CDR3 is TGTGCCAGCAGTTACAGGGTCCTAGCGGGAGAATGGACCCAGTACTTC.